This paragraph reports one T cell receptor (beta chain). The data belong to a study of blood T cell repertoires in COVID-19. Clones were sequenced by immunoSEQ multiplex PCR, and TCRdb holds only the in-frame ones, with some missing. The sample gives 150,000 to 200,000 clones, around 82% of which show up once; 15% to 20% is in the top ten. V was trimmed by 2 bases and J by 1 base, leaving 5 bases between them. CDR3 length: 13 residues. CDR1 and CDR2 from the germline V gene are SGHRS and YFSETQ. The sequence was obtained from a man aged 55 to 69 who had recovered from COVID-19. The V and J genes are TRBV5-1 and TRBJ2-3; weak D call: TRBD1 (5 bases). Material for sequencing was PBMCs or T cells enriched from blood (not recorded which). The CDR3 region is CASSLQGTDTQYF. The CDR3 DNA reads as TGCGCCAGCAGCTTACAGGGCACAGATACGCAGTATTTT.